These 4 T cell receptor beta chains originate from one sample sequenced in a study of blood T cell repertoires in COVID-19. The protocol was immunoSEQ multiplex PCR, while the TCRdb copy is restricted to in-frame clones and leaves out a portion. This sample carries fewer than 60,000 clones, 84% of them seen once, and the ten largest clones take around 13%. The sequencing input was peripheral blood. All receptors come from a woman aged 80 or over with acute or convalescent COVID-19.

The V call is TRBV10-3, the J call TRBJ1-1; D is possibly TRBD1 (6 bases). V lost 3 bases, J lost 4 bases, and 9 bases lay in between. Germline-derived CDR1 and CDR2 are ENHRY and SYGVKD. The CDR3 sequence is 13 residues long. The CDR3 region has the DNA TGTGCCATCAGTGAATCAGGGGCCACTGAAGCTTTCTTT. Its protein product is CAISESGATEAFF.

The chain links TRBV12-3 or TRBV12-4 to TRBJ1-2; 7 nucleotides align to TRBD1. The CDR3 length is 13 residues. V lost 7 bases to trimming and J lost 7 bases; unmatched junction nucleotides: 9. The CDR3: CASKRDYRGGYTF. The CDR3 region has the DNA TGTGCCAGCAAACGGGATTACAGGGGTGGCTACACCTTC.

This chain connects TRBV4-1 to TRBJ1-4; no clear D. The CDR3 is made up of 16 amino acids. V was clipped by 3 bases and J by 3 bases, with 14 bases between them. From germline, CDR1 is MGHRA and CDR2 YSYEKL. The CDR3 loop is CASSQNDRVSNEKLFF. The DNA for the CDR3 is TGCGCCAGCAGCCAGAATGATCGGGTGTCTAATGAAAAACTGTTTTTT.

The chain employs TRBV5-1 and TRBJ1-1, with TRBD1 as a possible D gene (6 bases). The germline CDR1 and CDR2 sequences are SGHRS and YFSETQ. CDR3 length equals 14 residues. V was pared by 4 bases and J by 1 base, with 11 bases between. The CDR3 DNA reads as TGCGCCAGCAGCCAGTTGACAGGGAACACTGAAGCTTTCTTT. Protein product: CASSQLTGNTEAFF. Supplemented by reference TRBV5-1 and TRBJ1-1, the full variable domain reads KAGVTQTPRYLIKTRGQQVTLSCSPISGHRSVSWYQQTPGQGLQFLFEYFSETQRNKGNFPGRFSGRQFSNSRSEMNVSTLELGDSALYLCASSQLTGNTEAFFGQGTRLTVV.